The T cell receptor beta chain described here comes from a study of blood T cell repertoires in COVID-19. Overall study: Sites in the United States, Italy and Spain provided acute and convalescent COVID-19 samples. The cDNA or gDNA used as material had been derived from T cells, B-cell-depleted T cells, or PBMCs.

The V and J ends lost 0 bases and 15 bases, in that order; junction bases with no gene match: 9. Germline CDR1 and CDR2: ENHRY and SYGVKD. This CDR3 contains 14 residues. In the original analysis: Cell counts per sample came from amplifying reference gene primers. Measured with immunoSEQ multiplex PCR; TCRdb has only the in-frame clones, and not every one. V and J calls and clone size are as listed in that table; D and trimming were resolved from the DNA. The sample consists of approximately 230,000 clones, approximately 80% of them appearing once. The chain combines TRBV10-3 with TRBJ2-1, with 9 bases that match TRBD1. Sequences were obtained from peripheral blood. The receptor's source is a woman aged 40 to 49 with active or convalescent COVID-19. The CDR3 coding sequence is TGTGCCATCAGTGAGTCGACTCGAGGACAGGGGTGGTTCTTC. The encoded protein is CAISESTRGQGWFF.